The present entry profiles one T cell receptor beta chain with its context. Original processing methods: Counts of nucleated cells, estimated from reference gene primer amplification, were obtained. Profiling relied on immunoSEQ multiplex PCR, and the TCRdb table lists in-frame clones only, not all of them. That table gives V, J and clone size, and the DNA gave D and trimming. The profile shows roughly 290,000 clones, about 90% of them singletons. All enrollees were about 18 to 89 years old and from fewer than 30 US areas. This sample is part of a study of blood T cell repertoires in COVID-19. Study in general: The United States, Italy and Spain supplied acute and convalescent COVID-19 samples. T cells, B-cell-depleted T cells, or PBMCs provided the cDNA or gDNA that served as material.

The V end was cut by 0 bases, the J end by 4 bases, with 11 bases between. Germline CDR1 SGHTS, CDR2 YDEGEE. The CDR3 sequence is 15 residues long. V is TRBV5-8 and J is TRBJ2-1; D is unclear. The TCR was taken from a woman aged 18-29 years with acute COVID-19. Sequencing input: PBMCs or T cells enriched from blood (not recorded which). The CDR3 loop is CASSLAQRGYNEQFF. DNA of the CDR3: TGTGCCAGCAGCTTGGCGCAGCGTGGTTACAATGAGCAGTTCTTC.